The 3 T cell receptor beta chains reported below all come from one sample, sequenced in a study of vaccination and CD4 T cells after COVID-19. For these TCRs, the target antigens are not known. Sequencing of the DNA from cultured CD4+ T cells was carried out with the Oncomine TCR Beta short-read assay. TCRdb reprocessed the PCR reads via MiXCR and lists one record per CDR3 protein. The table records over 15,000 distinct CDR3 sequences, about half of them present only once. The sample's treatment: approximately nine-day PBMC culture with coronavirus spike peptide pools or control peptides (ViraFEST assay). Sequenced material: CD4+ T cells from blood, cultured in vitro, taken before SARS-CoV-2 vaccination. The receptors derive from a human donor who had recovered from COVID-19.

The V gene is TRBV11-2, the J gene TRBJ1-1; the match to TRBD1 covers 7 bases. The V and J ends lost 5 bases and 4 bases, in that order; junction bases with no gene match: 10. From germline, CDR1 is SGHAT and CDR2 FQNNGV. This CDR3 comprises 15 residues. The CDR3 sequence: CASSPPKAGGTEAFF. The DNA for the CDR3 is TGTGCCAGCAGCCCCCCCAAGGCAGGGGGCACTGAAGCTTTCTTT.

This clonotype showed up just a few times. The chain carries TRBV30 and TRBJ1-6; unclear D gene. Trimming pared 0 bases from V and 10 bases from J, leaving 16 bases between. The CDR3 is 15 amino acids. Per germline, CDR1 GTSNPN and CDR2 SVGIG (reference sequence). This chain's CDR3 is CAWSVSVLMDSPLHF. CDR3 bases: TGTGCCTGGAGTGTGTCGGTCCTCATGGACTCACCCCTCCACTTT.

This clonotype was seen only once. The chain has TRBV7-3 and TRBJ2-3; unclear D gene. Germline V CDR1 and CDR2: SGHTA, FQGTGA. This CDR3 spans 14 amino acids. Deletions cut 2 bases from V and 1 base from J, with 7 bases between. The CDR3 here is CASSLEPGTDTQYF. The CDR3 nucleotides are TGTGCCAGCAGCTTAGAACCTGGCACAGATACGCAGTATTTT.